The clone carrying this T cell receptor beta chain has just a few counts. The antigen remains unidentified. Reliance was placed on clinical symptoms, serum thyroxine, TRAb, thyroid ultrasound and orbital computed tomography for diagnosis. PBMCs had their origin in fresh peripheral blood (approximately 10 ml). J gave up 4 bases and V 4 bases, and 12 bases lay outside the gene matches. CDR3 length equals 16 residues. Germline values: CDR1 DFQATT, CDR2 SNEGSKA (reference sequence). The data were taken from a study of Graves' ophthalmopathy and Graves' hyperthyroidism. Study-wide results and limits: The study's model predicted ophthalmopathy progression at approximately 71% sensitivity and around 75% specificity. Detected in blood as well were most expanded thyroid clonotypes with frequency above 0.001.

RNA transcripts were the source from which TCR beta CDR3 regions were amplified. After a first-round RT-PCR with HTBI primers, a second-round multiplex PCR was run. One entry per CDR3 protein, called by TCRdb with MiXCR from the multiplex PCR reads. This sample has 200,000 to 250,000 distinct CDR3 sequences, with roughly 21% found just once. The V gene is TRBV20-1, the J gene TRBJ2-5; 10 bases map to TRBD1. The clonotype originates from a woman between 45 and 60 years old with Graves' ophthalmopathy. The source material was peripheral blood. Here the CDR3 reads CSANRDRGIATETQYF. Here the CDR3 DNA reads TGCAGTGCTAACAGGGACAGGGGAATCGCCACAGAGACCCAGTACTTC.